Each of the 31 T cell receptor beta chains below was sequenced from the same sample in a study of T cells in Graves' hyperthyroidism and ophthalmopathy. There were TCR beta CDR3 regions amplified from RNA transcripts. The HTBI set primed first-round TCR CDR3 RT-PCR. TCRdb used MiXCR to reprocess the multiplex PCR reads, holding one entry per CDR3 protein. The sample lists about 640,000 distinct CDR3 sequences, approximately 42% occurring once. Sequenced sample: peripheral blood or thyroid tissue (not recorded which). The origin of the receptors is an adult man with Graves' disease, either hyperthyroidism or ophthalmopathy (not recorded which).

This clonotype was observed a few times. This chain joins TRBV20-1 and TRBJ1-2, with a tentative D call TRBD1 (5 bases). V dropped 5 bases and J dropped 5 bases, with 15 bases sitting between them. This CDR3 is 13 amino acids long. Germline V CDR1 and CDR2: DFQATT, SNEGSKA (reference sequence). The CDR3 nucleotides read TGCAGTGCTCTACCTACGACAGAATATGGCTACACCTTC. Amino acids: CSALPTTEYGYTF.

This chain joins TRBV14 and TRBJ1-5; a possible D gene is TRBD1 (5 bases). The CDR3 has 17 amino acids. The germline V gene has CDR1 SGHDN and CDR2 FVKESK. Trimming cost V 5 bases and J 2 bases, with 19 bases left between them. Here the CDR3 reads CASSLGTGIAGNQPQHF. In nucleotides, the CDR3 is TGTGCCAGCAGCTTGGGGACGGGAATTGCTGGCAATCAGCCCCAGCATTTT. Variable domain in full (rest from reference TRBV14 and TRBJ1-5): EAGVTQFPSHSVIEKGQTVTLRCDPISGHDNLYWYRRVMGKEIKFLLHFVKESKQDESGMPNNRFLAERTGGTYSTLKVQPAELEDSGVYFCASSLGTGIAGNQPQHFGDGTRLSIL.

This chain uses TRBV19 with TRBJ2-2, with 10 bases lining up with TRBD1. The CDR3 length is 19 residues. The germline V gene has CDR1 LNHDA and CDR2 SQIVND (reference sequence). V was pared by 9 bases and J by 1 base, with 17 bases of the junction left unmatched. Written as DNA, the CDR3 is TGTGCCAGCCTCTTCAGAAGGGACAGGGGCCCTTTGAACACCGGGGAGCTGTTTTTT. It specifies CASLFRRDRGPLNTGELFF.

The count of this clonotype is one. V is TRBV11-1 and J is TRBJ1-1, with a weak D call TRBD1 (6 bases). V shed 3 bases and J shed 4 bases, with 12 bases lying between them. This CDR3 is built from 14 residues. Per the germline V gene, CDR1 is SGHAT and CDR2 is FQDESV (reference sequence). CDR3 sequence (DNA): TGTGCCAGCAGCTTTCAAGGGACATCCACTGAAGCTTTCTTT. Its translation: CASSFQGTSTEAFF. The complete variable domain, with remaining parts taken from reference TRBV11-1 and TRBJ1-1, reads EAEVAQSPRYKITEKSQAVAFWCDPISGHATLYWYRQILGQGPELLVQFQDESVVDDSQLPKDRFSAERLKGVDSTLKIQPAELGDSAMYLCASSFQGTSTEAFFGQGTRLTVV.

As for this clonotype: The CDR3 carries no conserved terminal phenylalanine or tryptophan, so it likely arises from a read error. The DNA is omitted, as the CDR3 cannot be located on it reliably, and the CDR3 follows TCRdb's listing. V is TRBV4-2 and J is TRBJ2-2. Germline CDR1 and CDR2: LGHNA and YNFKEQ. Counting both end residues, the CDR3 totals 9 amino acids. The CDR3 sequence: CASSPRGGV.

The sample holds one count of this clonotype. V is TRBV29-1 and J is TRBJ1-5, with D possibly being TRBD1 (5 bases). The ends were cut back, 8 bases at V and 0 bases at J, with 14 bases in the middle. CDR1 SQVTM and CDR2 ANQGSEA come from the germline V gene. The CDR3 covers 14 residues. The CDR3, as DNA: TGCAGCTTAGCAGGGATACTTAGCAATCAGCCCCAGCATTTT. It encodes CSLAGILSNQPQHF.

This clonotype appeared many times. The rearrangement links TRBV10-3 to TRBJ1-2, with 9 bases identical to TRBD1. This CDR3 has 14 residues. Germline loops: CDR1 ENHRY, CDR2 SYGVKD. The ends lost 2 bases at V and 5 bases at J; junction bases unmatched: 3. CDR3 nucleotides: TGTGCCATCAGTGAGACAGGGGGCAAGTATGGCTACACCTTC. Its protein product is CAISETGGKYGYTF.

This clonotype was seen more than once but under ten times. The chain combines TRBV7-2 with TRBJ2-7; D might be TRBD1 or TRBD2, each matching 5 bases. The germline V gene encodes CDR1 SGHTA and CDR2 FQGNSA. The CDR3 sequence is 14 residues long. The V gene lost 5 bases and the J gene lost 0 bases, with 11 bases spanning the gap. The CDR3 coding sequence is TGTGCCAGCAGCCCCAAGGGGAGCTCCTACGAGCAGTACTTC. This codes for CASSPKGSSYEQYF.

As concerns this clonotype: The junction and the germline gene differ at one end; a read error may be behind it. This sequence joins TRBV6-5 and TRBJ1-4; the D gene is possibly TRBD1 (5 bases). Germline CDR1 reads MNHEY; CDR2 reads SVGAGI. CDR3 length equals 15 residues. CDR3 nucleotide sequence: TGTGCCATCAGTTACCTGACAGTTTCGAGGGAAAAACTGTTTTTT. It yields the protein CAISYLTVSREKLFF.

The chain carries TRBV5-4 and TRBJ2-5; possibly TRBD2 for D (5 bases). Between the trimmed V and J ends, which lost 0 bases and 2 bases, there was a span of 11 bases. The CDR3 has 15 residues. Germline-derived CDR1 and CDR2 are SGHNT and YYREEE (reference sequence). The CDR3 nucleotides are TGTGCCAGCAGCTTGGCTTCTAGCCGTCAAGAGACCCAGTACTTC. It encodes CASSLASSRQETQYF.

Here the CDR3 reads CAIRQQISGNTIYF. The CDR3 coding sequence is TGTGCCATCCGACAGCAAATCTCTGGAAACACCATATATTTT. This chain joins TRBV10-3 and TRBJ1-3; a possible D gene is TRBD1 (5 bases). The CDR3 extends over 14 amino acids. Trimming took off 8 bases at V and 0 bases at J, with 11 bases between the two ends. Germline assignment: CDR1 ENHRY and CDR2 SYGVKD.

This rearrangement joins TRBV25-1 to TRBJ1-1, with D unresolved. The V gene's germline CDR1 is MGHDK and CDR2 SYGVNS. V was trimmed by 5 bases and J by 0 bases, leaving 22 bases between them. The CDR3 consists of 18 residues. The CDR3 DNA is TGTGCCAGCAGTTTATCGTCCACATCCTTTGGGATGAACACTGAAGCTTTCTTT. This gives the protein CASSLSSTSFGMNTEAFF.

This chain uses TRBV29-1 with TRBJ1-1, with TRBD1 identical over 11 bases. Germline CDR1 reads SQVTM; CDR2 reads ANQGSEA. This CDR3 has 14 residues. Germline trimming cut 7 bases from V and 3 bases from J; bases unmatched to any gene: 7. The CDR3 coding sequence is TGCAGCGATGGACAGGGGGCTTATTACACTGAAGCTTTCTTT. Its translation is CSDGQGAYYTEAFF.

This clonotype appeared a few times. J is TRBJ1-4 and V is TRBV5-1; perhaps TRBD1 as D (5 bases). The CDR3 has 16 amino acids. The ends were cut back, 0 bases at V and 7 bases at J, with 16 bases in the middle. Germline V lookup: CDR1 SGHRS, CDR2 YFSETQ. The CDR3, as DNA: TGCGCCAGCAGCTTGGGGTCTCGGAGGGGCGTTGAAAAACTGTTTTTT. Translated, it gives CASSLGSRRGVEKLFF.

On this clonotype: A clone one base away is much larger, so this may be a read error. J is TRBJ2-7 and V is TRBV29-1; D not resolved. The V end lost 2 bases, the J end lost 4 bases, and 9 bases lay between the germline ends. This CDR3 has 12 amino acids. Germline V gene data show CDR1 as SQVTM and CDR2 as ANQGSEA. DNA for the CDR3: TGCAGCGTTGAACAGATCAATTACGAGCAGTACTTC. Protein sequence: CSVEQINYEQYF.

The V and J genes are TRBV5-1 and TRBJ2-6; possibly TRBD1 or TRBD2 for D (5 bases each). This CDR3 region has 16 residues. Germline CDR1 is SGHRS and CDR2 is YFSETQ. V lost 6 bases, J lost 0 bases, and 13 bases lay in between. The DNA for the CDR3 is TGCGCCAGCAACGGACGGGGCAGCTCTGGGGCCAACGTCCTGACTTTC. Translated: CASNGRGSSGANVLTF.

Regarding this clonotype: One end of the junction fails to match germline, which may point to a read error. The chain recombines TRBV10-3 with TRBJ1-2, with TRBD1 as a possible D gene (5 bases). CDR1 is ENHRY and CDR2 is SYGVKD in the germline V gene. The CDR3 is 13 amino acids. The CDR3 loop is CASSYSNQGGYTF. As DNA, the CDR3 is TGTGCCAGCAGTTACTCGAACCAGGGAGGCTACACCTTC.

This clonotype was picked up many times. The junction and the germline gene differ at one end; a read error may be behind it. This chain connects TRBV5-1 to TRBJ1-1, with 9 bases that match TRBD1. This CDR3 is built from 12 residues. Germline CDR1 reads SGHRS; CDR2 reads YFSETQ. The chain's CDR3 is CASSVTGGETFF. CDR3 sequence (DNA): TGCGCCAGCAGCGTGACAGGGGGTGAAACTTTCTTT.

J is TRBJ1-1 and V is TRBV28; maybe TRBD1 (6 bases). CDR1 MDHEN and CDR2 SYDVKM come from the germline V gene. The V gene lost 1 base and the J gene lost 7 bases, with 13 bases spanning the gap. The CDR3 runs to 14 residues. The CDR3 spells CASSLFRGTVEAFF. The CDR3 DNA reads as TGTGCCAGCAGTTTATTTAGGGGGACGGTTGAAGCTTTCTTT.

There are a few counts of this clonotype. CDR3 residues: CSARGTGKDYEQYF. The CDR3 DNA reads as TGCAGTGCTAGAGGGACCGGCAAAGATTACGAGCAGTACTTC. This chain uses TRBV20-1 with TRBJ2-7, with no clear D. V lost 1 base and J 4 bases, leaving 14 bases between the germline ends. CDR1 is DFQATT, CDR2 SNEGSKA, per germline (reference sequence). The CDR3 totals 14 residues.

V is TRBV29-1 and J is TRBJ2-6; 8 nucleotides match TRBD2. The DNA end lines up better with TRBJ2-1; the J call may be wrong. Germline V lookup: CDR1 SQVTM, CDR2 ANQGSEA. CDR3 length: 11 residues. CDR3 DNA: TGCAGCGTTGAATCGGGAGGGCTGCAGTTCTTC. This codes for CSVESGGLQFF.

This clonotype came up a few times. The rearrangement uses TRBV10-3 and TRBJ1-1, with 7 bases lining up with TRBD1. Germline V gene lookup returns CDR1 ENHRY and CDR2 SYGVKD. This CDR3 is built from 16 residues. J gave up 1 base and V 6 bases, and 11 bases lay outside the gene matches. The CDR3 protein is CAIRSDRASENTEAFF. Written as DNA, the CDR3 is TGTGCCATCAGATCCGACAGGGCGTCCGAGAACACTGAAGCTTTCTTT.

This clonotype was counted only a few times. CDR3 in amino acids: CASSLGVGTDSYEQYF. The CDR3 region has the DNA TGTGCCAGCAGCCTCGGTGTGGGGACAGACTCCTACGAGCAGTACTTC. V gene TRBV7-2 combines with J gene TRBJ2-7, with 7 bases aligning to TRBD1. This CDR3 spans 16 amino acids. Trimming took 5 bases from V and 0 from J; bases not matched to a gene: 10. Germline values: CDR1 SGHTA, CDR2 FQGNSA.

In the case of this clonotype: The CDR3 carries no conserved terminal phenylalanine or tryptophan, so it likely arises from a read error. The V call is TRBV7-2, the J call TRBJ2-7, with D hard to call. V was cut by 1 base and J by 0 bases, with 4 bases left in between. CDR3 length: 13 amino acids. The V gene's germline CDR1 is SGHTA and CDR2 FQGNSA. As DNA, the CDR3 is TGTGCCAGCAGCTTAGGCCTCTCCTACGAGCAGTACTTG. Its protein is CASSLGLSYEQYL.

This clonotype was seen a handful of times. The V gene is TRBV7-9, the J gene TRBJ2-7; D is uncertain. V lost 5 bases, J lost 1 base, and 9 bases lay in between. CDR1 is SEHNR and CDR2 is FQNEAQ in the germline V gene (reference sequence). The CDR3 length is 13 residues. CDR3 residues: CASSQAASYEQYF. CDR3 nucleotide sequence: TGTGCCAGCAGCCAGGCGGCTTCCTACGAGCAGTACTTC.

The chain combines TRBV7-9 with TRBJ2-7; D is ambiguous. V dropped 6 bases and J dropped 1 base, with 13 bases sitting between them. The CDR3 totals 14 residues. Germline V CDR1 and CDR2: SEHNR, FQNEAQ (reference sequence). CDR3 in amino acids: CASSLLDGSYEQYF. In DNA form, the CDR3 reads TGTGCCAGCAGTTTACTCGACGGGTCCTACGAGCAGTACTTC.

The chain carries TRBV19 and TRBJ2-7; no clear D gene. CDR1 is LNHDA, CDR2 SQIVND, per germline (reference sequence). This CDR3 spans 14 amino acids. The V gene lost 5 bases and the J gene lost 5 bases, with 16 bases spanning the gap. Written as DNA, the CDR3 is TGTGCCAGTAGTCTTTCCGAGCTTATCGACGAGCAGTACTTC. It is translated as CASSLSELIDEQYF.

This clonotype has a handful of counts. This chain links TRBV20-1 with TRBJ2-5; D is unresolved. V lost 0 bases and J 5 bases, leaving 10 bases between the germline ends. CDR3 length equals 13 residues. Germline V lookup: CDR1 DFQATT, CDR2 SNEGSKA (reference sequence). The CDR3 is CSAREGSRETQYF. DNA for the CDR3: TGCAGTGCTAGAGAGGGCAGTCGGGAGACCCAGTACTTC.

This clonotype was found many times. CDR3 bases: TGTGCCAGCAGCCCCTTGGGGACGACTAATTCACCCCTCCACTTT. Encoded protein: CASSPLGTTNSPLHF. The chain couples TRBV11-2 to TRBJ1-6; weak D call: TRBD1 (5 bases). Germline V gives CDR1 SGHAT, CDR2 FQNNGV. The length of the CDR3 is 15 residues. Trimming took off 5 bases at V and 6 bases at J, with 14 bases between the two ends.

The sample holds a few counts of this clonotype. V and J are TRBV20-1 and TRBJ2-7; 7 bases match TRBD2. Losses at the gene ends were 5 bases for V and 6 bases for J; bases not matched to a gene: 10. Per germline, CDR1 DFQATT and CDR2 SNEGSKA (reference sequence). CDR3 length: 13 amino acids. CDR3 protein: CSARPGTTGEQYF. CDR3 nucleotide sequence: TGCAGTGCTCGACCCGGGACTACGGGCGAGCAGTACTTC.

This clonotype was counted many times. The J gene is TRBJ2-5, the V gene TRBV24-1; D remains unclear. The CDR3 has 12 amino acids. CDR1 is KGHDR and CDR2 is SFDVKD in the germline V gene. V was trimmed by 7 bases and J by 4 bases, leaving 9 bases between them. In nucleotides, the CDR3 is TGTGCCACCAGCCGTCGAAGAGAGACCCAGTACTTC. Amino acids: CATSRRRETQYF.